These T cell receptor beta chains were read from a single sample in a study of CD8+CD57+ T cells in acquired aplastic anemia. MiXCR was run by TCRdb on the reads, yielding one entry per CDR3 protein. The sample consists of roughly 250,000 distinct CDR3 sequences, around 45% of them appearing once. Specimen: sorted CD4+, CD8+, or CD8+CD57+ T cells (not recorded which) from PBMCs. The receptors derive from a human donor with aplastic anemia. The conserved cysteine and the conserved F or W are not part of the CDR3 here.

j_gene,v_gene,CDR3aa
TRBJ1-5,TRBV7-2,ASSRGQGADQPQH
TRBJ2-7,TRBV29-1,SVGRTDTYEQY
TRBJ2-5,TRBV25-1,ASSRPPGTSGGQETQY
TRBJ1-1,TRBV19,ASSLGARGGTEAF
TRBJ2-1,TRBV29-1,SVEVSILRDRDYNEQF
TRBJ2-1,TRBV9,ASSSREARVGNEQF
TRBJ1-5,TRBV19,ASSIGGGDEPQH
TRBJ2-7,TRBV2,ASGLADSYEQY
TRBJ2-7,TRBV7-9,ASSFPQKNYEQY
TRBJ2-1,TRBV6-5,ASSSPGLYNEQF
TRBJ1-2,TRBV29-1,SVEGETGVNYGYT
TRBJ1-1,TRBV20-1,SARLIPGQTPNTEAF
TRBJ2-7,TRBV7-9,ASRGQGSNEQY
TRBJ1-1,TRBV20-1,SASRQGAEAF
TRBJ2-5,TRBV7-9,ASIPSRLETQY
TRBJ2-1,TRBV20-1,SARDSGRDDEQF
TRBJ2-5,TRBV5-1,ASSTQLAGGPRGETQY
TRBJ2-1,TRBV27,ASSFGRHEQF
TRBJ2-3,TRBV29-1,SVDEGGQGTTDTQY
TRBJ2-3,TRBV7-6,ASSSSVGTDTQY
TRBJ2-7,TRBV4-3,ASSQFGQGSYEQY
TRBJ1-1,TRBV29-1,SVGRDTEAF
TRBJ1-5,TRBV4-1,ASSQDTVSNQPQH
TRBJ1-2,TRBV15,ATSSSGQGRVGYT
TRBJ2-7,TRBV5-6,ASRSGQRYEQY
TRBJ2-7,TRBV20-1,SARDSPEGYEQY
TRBJ1-5,TRBV6-1,ASSEDSHTSQPQH
TRBJ2-3,TRBV28,ASSLRTPGQGTDTQY
TRBJ1-1,TRBV3-1,ASSQVTQGAGYTEAF
TRBJ1-3,TRBV11-2,ASSLVQDVFSGNTIY